The clone carrying this TCR beta chain was seen a few times. CDR3 length equals 14 residues. Looked up from germline, CDR1 is SNHLY and CDR2 is FYNNEI. J was trimmed by 8 bases and V by 6 bases; bases with no gene match: 11. This sample was included in a study of blood T cell repertoires in COVID-19. Libraries were prepared by immunoSEQ multiplex PCR; TCRdb keeps only in-frame clonotypes and omits some of them. This table has under 60,000 clones, approximately 89% appearing once. This rearrangement joins TRBV2 to TRBJ1-2; 8 bases fit TRBD1. The TCR originated in a human donor with active COVID-19. The donor label of this sample is uncertain. The sequenced sample consisted of peripheral blood. The CDR3 loop is CASRGSTGAGGYTF. DNA for the CDR3: TGTGCCAGCAGAGGTTCGACAGGGGCAGGGGGCTACACCTTC.